The 17 T cell receptor beta chains below all came from one sample that was sequenced in a study of cytomegalovirus exposure and HLA in healthy donors. Both 60 Vbeta primers and 13 Jbeta primers went into the PCR. Some clones are missing from TCRdb's copy, which holds only in-frame ones; the method was immunoSEQ multiplex PCR. The sample carries approximately 150,000 clones, 80% to 90% recorded once. Sequenced input: PBMCs. Receptors were obtained from a woman in her twenties or thirties in good health and CMV-seropositive.

The CDR3 region has the DNA TGTGCCAGCAGCGTAGTTCCCACAGGGGGTTACAATGAGCAGTTCTTC. It codes for CASSVVPTGGYNEQFF. The gene calls are TRBV9 and TRBJ2-1, with TRBD1 identical over 8 bases. This CDR3 has 16 amino acids. Losses at the gene ends were 0 bases for V and 4 bases for J; bases not matched to a gene: 6. CDR1 is SGDLS, CDR2 YYNGEE, per germline.

V usage is TRBV29-1 and J usage is TRBJ1-2; 9 bases agree with TRBD1. CDR1 is SQVTM, CDR2 ANQGSEA, per germline. There are 15 residues in the CDR3. With V trimmed by 0 bases and J by 3 bases, 5 bases remained unmatched. DNA of the CDR3: TGCAGCGTTGAAGATCTGACAGGGGGTCACTATGGCTACACCTTC. It codes for CSVEDLTGGHYGYTF.

The V call is TRBV5-1, the J call TRBJ2-1, with TRBD2 matching over 12 bases. CDR1 and CDR2 from the germline V gene are SGHRS and YFSETQ. The length of the CDR3 is 15 residues. V dropped 4 bases and J dropped 5; count of bases not matched to a gene: 4. The CDR3: CASSVGLAGNNEQFF. In DNA form, the CDR3 reads TGCGCCAGCAGCGTTGGACTAGCGGGGAACAATGAGCAGTTCTTC.

The chain has TRBV5-4 and TRBJ2-5, with unresolved D. Trimming left V 6 bases short and J 1 base short, with 10 bases between. Germline V gene data show CDR1 as SGHNT and CDR2 as YYREEE (reference sequence). CDR3 length: 13 residues. CDR3 protein: CASTPEAQETQYF. DNA for the CDR3: TGTGCCAGCACTCCAGAGGCCCAAGAGACCCAGTACTTC.

The chain employs TRBV7-6 and TRBJ2-5; 12 bases align to TRBD2. V trimming: 0 bases; J trimming: 5 bases; junction bases outside the gene matches: 7. This CDR3 comprises 17 residues. The germline gives CDR1 SGHVS, CDR2 FNYEAQ. The CDR3 coding sequence is TGTGCCAGCAGCTTAGCACGGACTAGCGGGGAGCGGGAGACCCAGTACTTC. Its protein is CASSLARTSGERETQYF.

The chain recombines TRBV27 with TRBJ1-3; the match to TRBD1 covers 7 bases. CDR3 length equals 15 residues. Germline V CDR1 and CDR2: MNHEY, SMNVEV (reference sequence). Trimming cost V 5 bases and J 3 bases; bases outside gene matches: 7. The CDR3 bases are TGTGCCAGCAGTCTGCGACAGGGCCTTGGAAACACCATATATTTT. The encoded protein is CASSLRQGLGNTIYF.

The chain is built from TRBV5-1 and TRBJ2-7; possible D gene TRBD2, 5 bases. CDR3 size: 14 residues. Trimming stripped 0 bases from V and 4 bases from J, with 11 bases between. The germline gives CDR1 SGHRS, CDR2 YFSETQ. CDR3 DNA: TGCGCCAGCAGCTTGGCGGGAAGCGGATACGAGCAGTACTTC. This encodes CASSLAGSGYEQYF.

The rearrangement links TRBV19 to TRBJ1-5; tentatively, D is TRBD1 (5 bases). The CDR3 consists of 13 residues. The V end was cut by 6 bases, the J end by 5 bases, with 11 bases between. Germline V CDR1 and CDR2: LNHDA, SQIVND (reference sequence). The CDR3 nucleotides are TGTGCCAGTAGCAGCAGGGTAGATCAGCCCCAGCATTTT. It translates to CASSSRVDQPQHF. Full variable domain (remainder filled in from reference TRBV19 and TRBJ1-5): DGGITQSPKYLFRKEGQNVTLSCEQNLNHDAMYWYRQDPGQGLRLIYYSQIVNDFQKGDIAEGYSVSREKKESFPLTVTSAQKNPTAFYLCASSSRVDQPQHFGDGTRLSIL.

This clone was seen a few times. One end of the junction is discordant with germline, which a read error may explain. This chain connects TRBV7-9 to TRBJ1-4; D ambiguous. CDR1 and CDR2 from the germline V gene are SEHNR and FQNEAQ (reference sequence). The CDR3 is made up of 11 amino acids. The CDR3 loop reads CSSSFDEKLFF. In DNA, the CDR3 is TGTTCCAGCAGCTTCGATGAAAAACTGTTTTTT.

CDR3 sequence reads: CSVETGKTGNTIYF. CDR3 DNA sequence: TGCAGCGTTGAAACGGGAAAGACTGGAAACACCATATATTTT. V and J are TRBV29-1 and TRBJ1-3; the D is unclear. Germline loops: CDR1 SQVTM, CDR2 ANQGSEA. V was shortened by 2 bases and J by 2 bases, with 10 bases between the two germline ends. The CDR3 has 14 residues.

This clone was detected only once. Written as DNA, the CDR3 is TGTGCCAGCAGTTACTCAGGGGTCATGAACACTGAAGCTTTCTTT. Amino acids: CASSYSGVMNTEAFF. This chain uses TRBV6-5 with TRBJ1-1; D perhaps matches TRBD1 (5 bases). Germline lookup yields CDR1 MNHEY and CDR2 SVGAGI. The CDR3 is 15 residues long. The ends were cut back, 0 bases at V and 0 bases at J, with 8 bases in the middle.

The chain combines TRBV6-6 with TRBJ1-5, with D tentatively TRBD1 (6 bases). V was trimmed by 10 bases and J by 0 bases, leaving 13 bases between them. The CDR3 has 14 residues. CDR1 and CDR2 (germline): MNHNY, SVGAGI (reference sequence). CDR3 sequence: CAIQGRNSNQPQHF. In DNA, the CDR3 is TGTGCCATACAGGGTCGGAATAGCAATCAGCCCCAGCATTTT.

This clone was observed a single time. J is TRBJ1-5 and V is TRBV19, with TRBD1 identical over 11 bases. Germline CDR1 is LNHDA and CDR2 is SQIVND (reference sequence). The CDR3 has 16 residues. The V gene end was trimmed by 4 bases and the J gene end by 5 bases; junction bases not matched to a gene: 7. CDR3 amino acids: CASSTPRDRGYQPQHF. The DNA for the CDR3 is TGTGCCAGTAGTACCCCCCGGGACAGGGGGTATCAGCCCCAGCATTTT.

The chain is built from TRBV6-5 and TRBJ2-7; the D gene is possibly TRBD2 (5 bases). The germline V gene encodes CDR1 MNHEY and CDR2 SVGAGI. This CDR3 spans 15 amino acids. The V end was cut by 2 bases, the J end by 4 bases, with 15 bases between. CDR3 sequence reads: CASSYAEPGIYEQYF. CDR3 coding DNA: TGTGCCAGCAGTTACGCAGAACCGGGAATTTACGAGCAGTACTTC.

This clone was seen only a few times. The chain carries TRBV7-6 and TRBJ1-4; 7 nucleotides match TRBD1. Per the germline V gene, CDR1 is SGHVS and CDR2 is FNYEAQ. The CDR3 covers 16 residues. The V segment lost 1 base and the J segment 1 base; nucleotides outside the gene matches: 3. For the CDR3, the DNA is TGTGCCAGCAGCTTAGTGGCAGGGGGAACTAATGAAAAACTGTTTTTT. It specifies CASSLVAGGTNEKLFF.

The V and J genes are TRBV15 and TRBJ2-5, with D perhaps TRBD2 (9 bases). CDR3 length equals 15 residues. V was clipped by 9 bases and J by 6 bases, with 23 bases between them. Per germline, CDR1 LNHNV and CDR2 YYDKDF (reference sequence). Written as DNA, the CDR3 is TGTGCCACTCAGGGGGCGGGGGGGCCGCGGCAGACCCAGTACTTC. Its protein is CATQGAGGPRQTQYF. The full variable domain, in which reference TRBV15 and TRBJ2-5 provide the parts outside the CDR3, is DAMVIQNPRYQVTQFGKPVTLSCSQTLNHNVMYWYQQKSSQAPKLLFHYYDKDFNNEADTPDNFQSRRPNTSFCFLDIRSPGLGDTAMYLCATQGAGGPRQTQYFGPGTRLLVL.

This clone was recorded only once. The rearrangement uses TRBV5-1 and TRBJ1-3, with D maybe TRBD1 (6 bases). The germline gives CDR1 SGHRS, CDR2 YFSETQ. This CDR3 is 14 amino acids long. Deletions cut 3 bases from V and 1 base from J, with 8 bases between. The CDR3 reads CASSSQGSGNTIYF. DNA for the CDR3: TGCGCCAGCAGCTCACAGGGTTCTGGAAACACCATATATTTT. The whole variable domain, remainder taken from reference TRBV5-1 and TRBJ1-3, is KAGVTQTPRYLIKTRGQQVTLSCSPISGHRSVSWYQQTPGQGLQFLFEYFSETQRNKGNFPGRFSGRQFSNSRSEMNVSTLELGDSALYLCASSSQGSGNTIYFGEGSWLTVV.